The TCR beta chain described here comes from a study of CD8+ T cells in alopecia areata. Notes on the study in general: Lesional scalp, notably in alopecia totalis/universalis, had clonality above that of normal scalp.

The CD4+ cells of 5 or 6 biomarker-study patients went through sorting. This sorting yielded CD25+CD127- cells. From alopecia areata patients, lesional scalp punch biopsies and peripheral blood were collected. PBMC-derived CD4+ and CD8+ T cells were sorted. Comments on this clone: The antigen remains unidentified.

The CDR3 extends over 14 amino acids. V lost 4 bases, J lost 8 bases, and 5 bases stayed unmatched. The germline V gene encodes CDR1 SGHRS and CDR2 YFSETQ. RNA, once extracted, was reverse transcribed into cDNA for use as the sequencing template. Data came from immunoSEQ multiplex PCR; TCRdb stores just in-frame clones and leaves some out. The table records 37,000 or so clones, 45% to 70% of them present only once. V usage is TRBV5-1 and J usage is TRBJ1-4; 10 nucleotides match TRBD1. The sample taken for sequencing was CD4+ Tregs sorted from blood. This TCR was sampled from a human donor with alopecia areata. CDR3 amino acids: CASSRGTGEEKLFF. Written as DNA, the CDR3 is TGCGCCAGCAGCCGGGGGACAGGGGAAGAAAAACTGTTTTTT.